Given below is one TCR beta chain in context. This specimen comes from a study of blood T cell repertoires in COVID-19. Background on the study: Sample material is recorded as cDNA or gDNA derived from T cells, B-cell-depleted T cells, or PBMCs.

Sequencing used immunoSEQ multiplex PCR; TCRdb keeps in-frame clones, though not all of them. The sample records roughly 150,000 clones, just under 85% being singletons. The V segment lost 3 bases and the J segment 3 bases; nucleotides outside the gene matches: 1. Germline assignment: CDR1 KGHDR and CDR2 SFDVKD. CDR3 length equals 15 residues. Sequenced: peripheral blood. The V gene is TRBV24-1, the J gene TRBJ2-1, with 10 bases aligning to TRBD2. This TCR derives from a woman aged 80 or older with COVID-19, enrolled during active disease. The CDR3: CATSDTSGVYNEQFF. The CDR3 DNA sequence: TGTGCCACCAGTGATACTAGCGGGGTCTACAATGAGCAGTTCTTC.